The 17 T cell receptor beta chains below all came from one sample that was sequenced in a study of blood T cell repertoires in COVID-19. Measured with immunoSEQ multiplex PCR; TCRdb has only the in-frame clones, and not every one. The sample holds fewer than 250,000 clones; approximately 84% are singletons and the top ten take around 3.5%. The sample was PBMCs or T cells enriched from blood (not recorded which). The receptors derive from a woman aged 25 to 45 who had recovered from COVID-19.

The V and J genes are TRBV29-1 and TRBJ1-3, with a tentative D call TRBD1 (5 bases). The CDR3 loop spans 14 amino acids. Trimming took 2 bases from V and 0 from J, leaving 8 bases between them. Germline V gene sequence: CDR1 SQVTM, CDR2 ANQGSEA. CDR3 sequence: CSVEQGYSGNTIYF. The CDR3 DNA reads as TGCAGCGTTGAACAGGGCTACTCTGGAAACACCATATATTTT.

J is TRBJ2-7 and V is TRBV5-5, with D uncertain. Germline values: CDR1 SGHKS, CDR2 YYEKEE (reference sequence). Between the trimmed V and J ends, which lost 5 bases and 3 bases, there was a span of 9 bases. The CDR3 runs to 12 residues. This chain's CDR3 is CASSLIFYEQYF. The DNA of the CDR3 is TGTGCCAGCAGTTTGATCTTCTACGAGCAGTACTTC.

The chain recombines TRBV28 with TRBJ1-2, with 8 bases matching TRBD1. The CDR3 has 14 amino acids. With 5 bases clipped from V and 5 bases from J, the junction kept 7 bases outside the gene matches. Germline loops: CDR1 MDHEN, CDR2 SYDVKM. Written as DNA, the CDR3 is TGTGCCAGCAGTAGGACAGGGTTTAGGTATGGCTACACCTTC. It encodes CASSRTGFRYGYTF.

The rearrangement joins TRBV28 to TRBJ1-3, with 10 positions matching TRBD1. J was trimmed by 3 bases and V by 3 bases; bases with no gene match: 8. The CDR3 contains 17 residues. CDR1 MDHEN and CDR2 SYDVKM come from the germline V gene. CDR3 protein: CASSFSHGQGVGNTIYF. DNA for the CDR3: TGTGCCAGCAGTTTCTCACATGGACAGGGGGTTGGAAACACCATATATTTT.

This clone was counted at least ten times. The J gene is TRBJ2-3, the V gene TRBV7-9; 13 bases line up with TRBD2. J lost 3 bases, V lost 5 bases, and 11 bases had no gene match. CDR1 is SEHNR and CDR2 is FQNEAQ in the germline V gene (reference sequence). This CDR3 comprises 18 residues. CDR3 DNA: TGTGCCAGCAGCCGCGGGACTAGCGGGACTTCGGGTACAGATACGCAGTATTTT. Its protein product is CASSRGTSGTSGTDTQYF.

This clone was observed a few times. The CDR3 spells CASSLKVGGQPQHF. CDR3 DNA sequence: TGTGCCAGCAGCTTAAAGGTGGGAGGTCAGCCCCAGCATTTT. The chain links TRBV7-2 to TRBJ1-5; no reliable D call. V dropped 2 bases and J dropped 6 bases, with 11 bases sitting between them. The CDR3 sequence is 14 residues long. CDR1 and CDR2 (germline): SGHTA, FQGNSA.

CDR3 nucleotide sequence: TGTGCCAGTAGTTCACTTGGGGCAGCGGGGGATTTAAAGACCCAGTACTTC. It encodes CASSSLGAAGDLKTQYF. V is TRBV19 and J is TRBJ2-5; 8 bases line up with TRBD2. Germline trimming cut 5 bases from V and 6 bases from J; bases unmatched to any gene: 17. The CDR3 runs 17 residues. The germline V gene has CDR1 LNHDA and CDR2 SQIVND (reference sequence).

This sequence joins TRBV4-1 and TRBJ2-6; possible D gene TRBD2, 7 bases. Deletions cut 1 base from V and 0 bases from J, with 16 bases between. Germline CDR1 and CDR2: MGHRA and YSYEKL. The CDR3 is 19 residues long. The CDR3 spells CASSQAGTGGFSGANVLTF. The CDR3 DNA follows: TGCGCCAGCAGCCAAGCAGGAACGGGGGGCTTCTCTGGGGCCAACGTCCTGACTTTC.

This clone has a handful of counts. The chain joins TRBV5-5 to TRBJ1-2; TRBD1 is a possible D gene (6 bases). The germline gives CDR1 SGHKS, CDR2 YYEKEE (reference sequence). Trimming took 3 bases from V and 5 from J, leaving 11 bases between them. The CDR3 has 13 residues. CDR3 amino acids: CASSSDRRYGYTF. For the CDR3, the DNA is TGTGCCAGCAGCTCGGACAGAAGATATGGCTACACCTTC.

The CDR3 DNA is TGTGCCAGCAGGGGACTAGCGACGAACACCGGGGAGCTGTTTTTT. It translates to CASRGLATNTGELFF. This chain connects TRBV6-5 to TRBJ2-2; 10 nucleotides agree with TRBD2. CDR1 and CDR2 from the germline V gene are MNHEY and SVGAGI. The CDR3 has 15 residues. V was pared by 6 bases and J by 0 bases, with 1 base of the junction left unmatched.

The chain carries TRBV28 and TRBJ1-1; the D is unclear. The CDR3 contains 13 residues. V was shortened by 10 bases and J by 2 bases, with 14 bases between the two germline ends. CDR1 MDHEN and CDR2 SYDVKM come from the germline V gene. The CDR3 DNA sequence: TGTGCCACCATCCCGGGAGGTAACACTGAAGCTTTCTTT. It encodes CATIPGGNTEAFF.

The chain joins TRBV27 to TRBJ2-7, with 10 bases matching TRBD1. From germline, CDR1 is MNHEY and CDR2 SMNVEV (reference sequence). CDR3 length: 15 residues. V lost 8 bases, J lost 3 bases, and 10 bases stayed unmatched. CDR3 in amino acids: CASHTRDRGSYEQYV. The CDR3 nucleotides are TGTGCCAGCCATACTCGGGACAGGGGAAGCTACGAGCAGTACGTC.

This clone was picked up a small number of times. The genes are TRBV30 and TRBJ2-7, with D hard to call. With 0 bases removed from V and 4 bases from J, the gap between germline ends came to 7 bases. CDR3 length: 12 residues. Germline loops: CDR1 GTSNPN, CDR2 SVGIG (reference sequence). CDR3 region: CAWSVSSYEQYF. CDR3 sequence (DNA): TGTGCCTGGAGTGTATCCAGTTACGAGCAGTACTTC.

The chain employs TRBV2 and TRBJ2-3; TRBD2 agrees at 15 bases. Germline lookup yields CDR1 SNHLY and CDR2 FYNNEI. There are 14 residues in the CDR3. V lost 10 bases, J lost 6 bases, and 5 bases stayed unmatched. The CDR3 loop reads CATGTSGGSDTQYF. CDR3 in DNA: TGTGCCACAGGGACTAGCGGGGGGTCGGATACGCAGTATTTT.

CDR3 region: CASTPVGGEETQYF. The CDR3 bases are TGTGCCAGCACCCCTGTGGGGGGAGAGGAGACCCAGTACTTC. The rearrangement links TRBV5-6 to TRBJ2-5, with D possibly TRBD2 on 6 matching bases. The CDR3 runs 14 residues. Germline CDR1 is SGHDT and CDR2 is YYEEEE. With 6 bases removed from V and 5 bases from J, the gap between germline ends came to 17 bases.

The genes are TRBV7-2 and TRBJ1-2; possibly TRBD1 for D (5 bases). This CDR3 is 13 amino acids long. Trimming cost V 3 bases and J 6 bases, with 11 bases left between them. Per germline, CDR1 SGHTA and CDR2 FQGNSA. In DNA form, the CDR3 reads TGTGCCAGCAGCTTCAGGTGGGGGGATGGCTACACCTTC. Translation: CASSFRWGDGYTF.

This clone was picked up one time. The chain links TRBV7-2 to TRBJ2-6; 10 bases match TRBD1. The trim removed 6 bases at V and 1 base at J, leaving 12 bases unmatched. CDR1 and CDR2 (germline): SGHTA, FQGNSA. This CDR3 has 19 amino acids. CDR3 amino acids: CASRLKAGQGTSGANVLTF. The CDR3 DNA is TGTGCCAGCAGGCTAAAGGCGGGACAGGGGACATCTGGGGCCAACGTCCTGACTTTC.